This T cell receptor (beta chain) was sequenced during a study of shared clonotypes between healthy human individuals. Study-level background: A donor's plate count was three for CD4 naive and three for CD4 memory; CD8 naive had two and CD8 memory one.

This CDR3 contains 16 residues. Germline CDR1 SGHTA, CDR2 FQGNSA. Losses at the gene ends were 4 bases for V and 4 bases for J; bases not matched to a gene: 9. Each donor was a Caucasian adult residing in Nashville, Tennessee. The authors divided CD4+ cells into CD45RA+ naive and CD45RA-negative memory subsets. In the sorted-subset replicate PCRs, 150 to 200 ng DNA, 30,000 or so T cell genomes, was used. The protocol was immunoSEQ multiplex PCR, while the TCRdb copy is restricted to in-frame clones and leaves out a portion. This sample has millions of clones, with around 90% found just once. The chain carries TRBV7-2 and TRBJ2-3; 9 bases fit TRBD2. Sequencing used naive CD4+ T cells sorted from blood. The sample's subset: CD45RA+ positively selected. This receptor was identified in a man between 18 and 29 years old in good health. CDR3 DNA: TGTGCCAGCAGCTCGCGTGCGGGAGGGTTATCAGATACGCAGTATTTT. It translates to CASSSRAGGLSDTQYF.